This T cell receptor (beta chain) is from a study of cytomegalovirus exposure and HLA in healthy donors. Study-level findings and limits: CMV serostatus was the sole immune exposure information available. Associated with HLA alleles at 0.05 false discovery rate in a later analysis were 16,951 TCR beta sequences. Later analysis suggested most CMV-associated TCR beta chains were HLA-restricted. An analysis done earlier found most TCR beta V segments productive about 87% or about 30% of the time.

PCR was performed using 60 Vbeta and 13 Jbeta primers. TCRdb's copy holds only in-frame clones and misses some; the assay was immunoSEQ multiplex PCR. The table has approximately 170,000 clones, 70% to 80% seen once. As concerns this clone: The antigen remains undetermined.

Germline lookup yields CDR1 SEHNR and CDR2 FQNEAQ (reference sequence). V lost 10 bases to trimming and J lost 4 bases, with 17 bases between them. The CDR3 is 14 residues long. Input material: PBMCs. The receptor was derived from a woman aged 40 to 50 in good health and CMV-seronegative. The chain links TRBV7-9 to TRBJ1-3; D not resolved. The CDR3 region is CAIPGRRVGNTIYF. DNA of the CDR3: TGTGCCATCCCCGGGAGGCGGGTAGGAAACACCATATATTTT.